The 11 T cell receptor beta chains in this list originate from one sample, sequenced in a study of beta chain features in type 1 diabetes. Isolated RNA was reverse transcribed in full, so expressed TCRB transcripts were sequenced. Sequenced by immunoSEQ multiplex PCR; TCRdb stores in-frame clones only, minus some. Of around 400,000 clones in the sample, around 12% are singletons; the top ten hold 0.017%. Sequenced sample: naive CD4+ T cells from blood. Every receptor here comes from a man younger than 30 in good health.

This clone has just a few counts. This chain connects TRBV7-2 to TRBJ2-1; 9 nucleotides agree with TRBD2. The CDR3 contains 17 residues. CDR1 SGHTA and CDR2 FQGNSA come from the germline V gene. V shed 5 bases and J 9 bases; nucleotides not matched to a gene: 17. The CDR3 nucleotides are TGTGCCAGCAGCCCCCCCTCGGCGGGAGGGCTTTTTCGTGAGCAGTTCTTC. Its translation is CASSPPSAGGLFREQFF.

The V call is TRBV7-9, the J call TRBJ1-6; D not resolved. Trimming removed 3 bases from V and 7 bases from J, with 10 bases in between. In germline, CDR1 is SEHNR, CDR2 FQNEAQ (reference sequence). This CDR3 is 14 amino acids long. The CDR3 nucleotides read TGTGCCAGCAGCTTTGGTGGCAAGAATTCACCCCTCCACTTT. Translated, it gives CASSFGGKNSPLHF.

V usage is TRBV7-2 and J usage is TRBJ2-7, with D perhaps TRBD1 (5 bases). Looked up from germline, CDR1 is SGHTA and CDR2 is FQGNSA. There are 14 residues in the CDR3. V was clipped by 0 bases and J by 6 bases, with 12 bases between them. The CDR3 bases are TGTGCCAGCAGCTTAGCGTATCAGGGCCTCGAGCAGTACTTC. Amino acid sequence: CASSLAYQGLEQYF.

This rearrangement joins TRBV11-2 to TRBJ2-1; D possibly corresponds to TRBD2 (5 bases). Germline V gene lookup returns CDR1 SGHAT and CDR2 FQNNGV. Trimming left V 3 bases short and J 0 bases short, with 9 bases between. The length of the CDR3 is 15 residues. The CDR3 loop reads CASSFQGGSYNEQFF. The CDR3 DNA is TGTGCCAGCAGCTTTCAAGGAGGCTCCTACAATGAGCAGTTCTTC.

The chain employs TRBV30 and TRBJ2-7; TRBD1 matches 10 bases. The V gene's germline CDR1 is GTSNPN and CDR2 SVGIG (reference sequence). V lost 7 bases and J lost 4; bases outside the gene matches: 7. The CDR3 extends over 13 amino acids. CDR3 sequence: CAFSRDRGYEQYF. The CDR3 region has the DNA TGTGCCTTTAGCCGGGACAGGGGATACGAGCAGTACTTC.

The chain has TRBV7-2 and TRBJ2-5; 11 bases align to TRBD1. Germline V gives CDR1 SGHTA, CDR2 FQGNSA. This CDR3 is built from 13 residues. Losses at the gene ends were 10 bases for V and 4 bases for J; bases not matched to a gene: 5. The CDR3 is CATDRGQRETQYF. The DNA of the CDR3 is TGTGCCACGGACAGGGGGCAGCGAGAGACCCAGTACTTC. Filled out from reference TRBV7-2 and TRBJ2-5, the complete variable domain reads GAGVSQSPSNKVTEKGKDVELRCDPISGHTALYWYRQSLGQGLEFLIYFQGNSAPDKSGLPSDRFSAERTGGSVSTLTIQRTQQEDSAVYLCATDRGQRETQYFGPGTRLLVL.

This clone was observed a few times. V and J are TRBV9 and TRBJ2-6; weak D call: TRBD1 (6 bases). Germline-derived CDR1 and CDR2 are SGDLS and YYNGEE. The CDR3 consists of 18 residues. Trimming removed 1 base at V and 0 bases at J, with 14 bases between. The CDR3 here is CASSVSRGPYSGANVLTF. In DNA form, the CDR3 reads TGTGCCAGCAGCGTATCCAGGGGCCCCTACTCTGGGGCCAACGTCCTGACTTTC.

This clone was seen more than once but under ten times. The chain employs TRBV5-5 and TRBJ2-3; D gene uncertain. CDR1 is SGHKS, CDR2 YYEKEE, per germline (reference sequence). V lost 2 bases to trimming and J lost 0 bases, with 10 bases between them. The CDR3 length is 15 residues. The CDR3 nucleotides read TGTGCCAGCAGCTTTGCCCCCTATAGCACAGATACGCAGTATTTT. This sequence encodes CASSFAPYSTDTQYF.

This clone was found a few times. This chain connects TRBV11-2 to TRBJ1-1, with a possible D match to TRBD1 (5 bases). The CDR3 consists of 18 residues. Looked up from germline, CDR1 is SGHAT and CDR2 is FQNNGV. The germline V and J ends were trimmed by 0 bases and 2 bases, with 19 bases remaining between them. The CDR3 DNA reads TGTGCCAGCAGCTTAGATCTGGGACTAAGTTGGATAAACACTGAAGCTTTCTTT. This codes for CASSLDLGLSWINTEAFF. The full variable domain, in which reference TRBV11-2 and TRBJ1-1 provide the parts outside the CDR3, is EAGVAQSPRYKIIEKRQSVAFWCNPISGHATLYWYQQILGQGPKLLIQFQNNGVVDDSQLPKDRFSAERLKGVDSTLKIQPAKLEDSAVYLCASSLDLGLSWINTEAFFGQGTRLTVV.

The genes are TRBV7-2 and TRBJ2-7, with D hard to call. Per the germline V gene, CDR1 is SGHTA and CDR2 is FQGNSA. There are 12 residues in the CDR3. V was trimmed by 2 bases and J by 5 bases, leaving 7 bases between them. The CDR3 here is CASSLRSDEQYF. The DNA of the CDR3 is TGTGCCAGCAGCTTACGAAGCGACGAGCAGTACTTC.

This chain uses TRBV18 with TRBJ2-7; 9 bases line up with TRBD2. The CDR3 sequence is 15 residues long. From germline, CDR1 is KGHSH and CDR2 LQKENI. Trimming removed 3 bases from V and 7 bases from J; junction bases left unmatched: 10. CDR3 bases: TGTGCCAGCTCACCCAGCGGGAGGAGATCGGGAGAGCAGTACTTC. Translation: CASSPSGRRSGEQYF.